Listed here are 13 T cell receptor beta chains from one sample, sequenced in a study of CD8+ T cells in alopecia areata. Sequencing used cDNA as its template, made by extracting RNA and reverse transcribing it. Sequencing was performed with immunoSEQ multiplex PCR; in TCRdb, only in-frame clones are kept and a portion is missing. The data contain roughly 100,000 clones, about 60% of them singletons. Treatment given: oral pan-JAK inhibitor, 5-10 mg twice daily. This material consisted of CD8+ T cells sorted from blood, taken at approximately week 60, from a patient treated with tofacitinib. These TCRs come from a human donor with alopecia areata.

CDR3 protein: CASSLTGPKSYGYTF. For the CDR3, the DNA is TGTGCCAGCAGCCTGACAGGACCGAAGAGCTATGGCTACACCTTC. The V gene is TRBV7-2, the J gene TRBJ1-2, with a weak D call TRBD1 (6 bases). The V end lost 5 bases, the J end lost 4 bases, and 17 bases lay between the germline ends. Germline V gene sequence: CDR1 SGHTA, CDR2 FQGNSA. The CDR3 runs to 15 residues.

The chain combines TRBV7-9 with TRBJ2-3; D may be TRBD2 (5 bases). This CDR3 has 15 amino acids. Trimming shortened V by 7 bases and J by 2 bases, and 16 bases separated the two germline ends. CDR1 is SEHNR, CDR2 FQNEAQ, per germline (reference sequence). DNA of the CDR3: TGTGCCAGCAACTCCGTGAGGGTACTCACAGATACGCAGTATTTT. This sequence encodes CASNSVRVLTDTQYF.

This sequence joins TRBV30 and TRBJ2-1; D is possibly TRBD1 (6 bases). This CDR3 contains 14 residues. V was shortened by 0 bases and J by 8 bases, with 14 bases between the two germline ends. Per the germline V gene, CDR1 is GTSNPN and CDR2 is SVGIG (reference sequence). CDR3 nucleotides: TGTGCCTGGAGTGTAGGGGCAGGGGACGATGAGCAGTTCTTC. It codes for CAWSVGAGDDEQFF.

This clone occurred a few times. This chain links TRBV23-1 with TRBJ2-3, with 10 bases lining up with TRBD2. TRBV23-1 is an open reading frame, and its role is uncertain. The CDR3 sequence is 15 residues long. After removal of 6 bases from V and 1 base from J, the junction contained 4 bases not matched to a gene. The CDR3: CASSTSGGGTDTQYF. CDR3 nucleotides: TGCGCCAGCAGCACGAGCGGGGGGGGCACAGATACGCAGTATTTT.

This clone has just one count. The chain couples TRBV28 to TRBJ1-1; D gene ambiguous. CDR1 and CDR2 (germline): MDHEN, SYDVKM. V lost 2 bases and J lost 0, with 10 bases in between. There are 15 residues in the CDR3. The CDR3 is CASSLKRTMNTEAFF. The CDR3 DNA sequence: TGTGCCAGCAGTTTAAAACGAACTATGAACACTGAAGCTTTCTTT.

This chain connects TRBV7-6 to TRBJ2-7; TRBD1 matches at 7 bases. V gave up 5 bases and J gave up 2 bases; unmatched junction bases: 12. Germline V gene data show CDR1 as SGHVS and CDR2 as FNYEAQ. This CDR3 has 16 amino acids. The CDR3 DNA reads TGTGCCAGCAGCCCCGTTGCACAGGGGATCCCCTACGAGCAGTACTTC. Protein product: CASSPVAQGIPYEQYF.

The chain combines TRBV5-1 with TRBJ1-6; unclear D gene. The CDR3 is 14 amino acids. V lost 1 base and J lost 4, with 6 bases in between. Germline V gene lookup returns CDR1 SGHRS and CDR2 YFSETQ. The CDR3 DNA is TGCGCCAGCAGCTTGAGCACTTATAATTCACCCCTCCACTTT. Encoded protein: CASSLSTYNSPLHF.

The chain joins TRBV27 to TRBJ1-6; D ambiguous. The CDR3 extends over 12 amino acids. CDR1 MNHEY and CDR2 SMNVEV come from the germline V gene (reference sequence). Trimming shortened V by 6 bases and J by 7 bases, and 7 bases separated the two germline ends. The CDR3 DNA reads TGTGCCAGCAGCAGCTCCAATTCACCCCTCCACTTT. Amino acid sequence: CASSSSNSPLHF.

V usage is TRBV2 and J usage is TRBJ1-2; D is undetermined. The germline V gene encodes CDR1 SNHLY and CDR2 FYNNEI. Trimming cost V 4 bases and J 7 bases, with 10 bases left between them. CDR3 length equals 12 residues. The CDR3 is CASSVRAGGYTF. The CDR3 region has the DNA TGTGCCAGCAGTGTAAGGGCCGGTGGCTACACCTTC.

The chain joins TRBV6-6 to TRBJ1-4; TRBD1 aligns across 10 bases. Germline trimming cut 0 bases from V and 7 bases from J; bases unmatched to any gene: 5. Germline assignment: CDR1 MNHNY and CDR2 SVGAGI (reference sequence). The CDR3 sequence is 16 residues long. DNA of the CDR3: TGTGCCAGCAGTTACTCCCTGGGACAGGGGTCTGAAAAACTGTTTTTT. Translation gives CASSYSLGQGSEKLFF.

This clone was found a few times. The genes are TRBV5-1 and TRBJ2-7; D ambiguous. The ends were cut back, 0 bases at V and 2 bases at J, with 6 bases in the middle. This CDR3 has 13 amino acids. Germline values: CDR1 SGHRS, CDR2 YFSETQ. The CDR3 nucleotides read TGCGCCAGCAGCTTGGCTGGAACCTACGAGCAGTACTTC. It encodes CASSLAGTYEQYF.

V gene TRBV7-6 combines with J gene TRBJ1-5, with D possibly TRBD1 on 5 matching bases. The CDR3 totals 14 residues. V was clipped by 6 bases and J by 9 bases, with 18 bases between them. CDR1 and CDR2 (germline): SGHVS, FNYEAQ. Written as DNA, the CDR3 is TGTGCCAGCAGTTGCGGGACCCTTACGTTGCCCCAGCATTTT. Its translation is CASSCGTLTLPQHF.

V and J are TRBV5-6 and TRBJ2-7; D is ambiguous. This CDR3 has 14 amino acids. V was cut by 2 bases and J by 0 bases, with 9 bases left in between. CDR1 and CDR2 (germline): SGHDT, YYEEEE. DNA of the CDR3: TGTGCCAGCAGCTTCAGTCCAAGCTCCTACGAGCAGTACTTC. Protein sequence: CASSFSPSSYEQYF.